Following are 9 T cell receptor beta chains from one sample sequenced in a study of blood T cell repertoires in COVID-19. Data came from immunoSEQ multiplex PCR; TCRdb stores just in-frame clones and leaves some out. The sample comprises about 230,000 clones, about nine tenths of which are singletons, and roughly 11% rests with the top ten. Sequencing was carried out using peripheral blood. These receptors all come from a man between 45 and 60 years old with COVID-19, enrolled during active disease.

In this sample, this clone turned up many times. The rearrangement links TRBV10-3 to TRBJ2-2; 9 nucleotides align to TRBD1. The CDR3 contains 14 residues. Germline lookup yields CDR1 ENHRY and CDR2 SYGVKD. The junction had 8 bases not matched to a gene; V was cut back by 10 bases and J by 5 bases. CDR3 coding DNA: TGTGCCACCTCGGGACAGGGATGGACCGGGGAGCTGTTTTTT. Translated, it gives CATSGQGWTGELFF.

Only one count was recorded for this clone. The J gene is TRBJ1-6, the V gene TRBV27; tentatively, D is TRBD1 (6 bases). CDR1 is MNHEY and CDR2 is SMNVEV in the germline V gene (reference sequence). V lost 1 base, J lost 9 bases, and 22 bases lay in between. The CDR3 has 18 residues. CDR3 loop: CASSLFQGRSANGSPLHF. For the CDR3, the DNA is TGTGCCAGCAGTTTATTTCAGGGGCGGTCGGCAAATGGTTCACCCCTCCACTTT.

The chain joins TRBV6-5 to TRBJ2-7, with 10 bases lining up with TRBD2. This CDR3 has 14 residues. Germline V gene sequence: CDR1 MNHEY, CDR2 SVGAGI. V was clipped by 4 bases and J by 2 bases; unmatched bases: 2. Here the CDR3 DNA reads TGTGCCAGCAGTTCAGCGGGGGGGCCCTACGAGCAGTACTTC. Protein: CASSSAGGPYEQYF.

The chain couples TRBV2 to TRBJ1-6; 10 bases fit TRBD1. Germline CDR1 reads SNHLY; CDR2 reads FYNNEI. The V and J ends lost 6 bases and 8 bases, in that order; junction bases with no gene match: 4. The CDR3 extends over 14 amino acids. CDR3 nucleotide sequence: TGTGCCAGCAGCGGACAGGGGGAAGATTCACCCCTCCACTTT. Its protein product is CASSGQGEDSPLHF.

The chain couples TRBV3-1 (or the pseudogene TRBV3-2) to TRBJ2-1; 10 bases line up with TRBD1. This CDR3 has 12 residues. CDR1 and CDR2 (germline): LGHDT, YNNKEL (reference sequence). CDR3: CASGTGVHEQFF. CDR3 nucleotides: TGTGCGAGTGGGACAGGGGTTCATGAGCAGTTCTTC.

The rearrangement uses TRBV27 and TRBJ2-1; 8 bases agree with TRBD2. J lost 7 bases, V lost 4 bases, and 3 bases had no gene match. CDR3 size: 13 residues. Germline V gene sequence: CDR1 MNHEY, CDR2 SMNVEV (reference sequence). The CDR3 loop is CASSSGLGNEQFF. The CDR3 bases are TGTGCCAGCAGTTCGGGACTAGGGAATGAGCAGTTCTTC.

V is TRBV24-1 and J is TRBJ2-1; TRBD2 matches at 12 bases. CDR3 length: 15 residues. CDR1 is KGHDR, CDR2 SFDVKD, per germline. V was clipped by 0 bases and J by 7 bases; unmatched bases: 0. Here the CDR3 reads CATSDLGLAGNEQFF. DNA for the CDR3: TGTGCCACCAGTGATTTGGGACTAGCGGGGAATGAGCAGTTCTTC.

The chain recombines TRBV7-3 with TRBJ2-5, with 7 bases that match TRBD1. Trimming removed 0 bases from V and 0 bases from J; junction bases left unmatched: 4. This CDR3 region has 16 residues. Germline V gene lookup returns CDR1 SGHTA and CDR2 FQGTGA. CDR3 coding DNA: TGTGCCAGCAGCTTAACCCCGGGACAGAACCAAGAGACCCAGTACTTC. Protein product: CASSLTPGQNQETQYF.

The rearrangement joins TRBV7-2 to TRBJ2-3; 10 nucleotides align to TRBD2. The CDR3 is 15 residues long. Germline lookup yields CDR1 SGHTA and CDR2 FQGNSA. V was pared by 5 bases and J by 5 bases, with 7 bases of the junction left unmatched. CDR3 sequence reads: CASSPEREGIDTQYF. CDR3 DNA sequence: TGTGCCAGCAGCCCCGAGCGGGAGGGTATAGATACGCAGTATTTT.